The 16 T cell receptor beta chains below were found in one sample sequenced in a study of T cells in Graves' hyperthyroidism and ophthalmopathy. Regions amplified from RNA transcripts were the TCR beta CDR3 regions. A first-round RT-PCR of the TCR CDR3 used the HTBI primer set. TCRdb processed the multiplex PCR reads anew with MiXCR; each CDR3 protein has one entry. Of 300,000 to 400,000 distinct CDR3 sequences in the sample, approximately 14% are singletons; the top ten hold about 11%. The sample consisted of blood. These receptors were collected from an older woman with Graves' hyperthyroidism.

This clonotype was detected many times. A junction end diverges from the germline sequence, so it may reflect a read error. V gene TRBV20-1 combines with J gene TRBJ2-1; D not resolved. Germline assignment: CDR1 DFQATT and CDR2 SNEGSKA (reference sequence). There are 14 residues in the CDR3. The CDR3 DNA follows: TGCAGTGCTAGATTGAGGCTCTCCCACAATGAGCAGTTCTTC. Translation: CSARLRLSHNEQFF.

The chain employs TRBV3-1 and TRBJ2-1; D is possibly TRBD2 (6 bases). Trimming removed 1 base at V and 0 bases at J, with 16 bases between. This CDR3 has 18 amino acids. Germline V CDR1 and CDR2: LGHDT, YNNKEL (reference sequence). As DNA, the CDR3 is TGTGCCAGCAGCCAAGTTGGGCGGGACGCGAGCTCCTACAATGAGCAGTTCTTC. It specifies CASSQVGRDASSYNEQFF.

This clonotype was observed at least ten times. The chain carries TRBV28 and TRBJ2-5, with TRBD1 matching over 8 bases. The CDR3 covers 15 residues. The ends lost 5 bases at V and 1 base at J; junction bases unmatched: 6. The germline gives CDR1 MDHEN, CDR2 SYDVKM. CDR3 region: CASSIPTGAQETQYF. The CDR3 nucleotides are TGTGCCAGCAGTATACCGACAGGGGCCCAAGAGACCCAGTACTTC.

V usage is TRBV24-1 and J usage is TRBJ2-3, with 13 bases that match TRBD2. The CDR3 spans 17 residues. The V segment lost 3 bases and the J segment 2 bases; nucleotides outside the gene matches: 4. Germline V CDR1 and CDR2: KGHDR, SFDVKD. The CDR3 sequence is CATSDKLAGGFTDTQYF. The CDR3 DNA sequence: TGTGCCACCAGTGATAAACTAGCGGGGGGGTTCACAGATACGCAGTATTTT.

This clonotype was seen at least ten times. This chain connects TRBV20-1 to TRBJ1-2, with TRBD1 identical over 11 bases. This CDR3 contains 16 residues. V lost 0 bases and J lost 2; bases outside the gene matches: 5. The germline CDR1 and CDR2 sequences are DFQATT and SNEGSKA (reference sequence). The CDR3 sequence is CSARDTGTGGNYGYTF. Written as DNA, the CDR3 is TGCAGTGCTAGAGATACCGGGACAGGGGGAAACTATGGCTACACCTTC.

V and J are TRBV20-1 and TRBJ2-3, with TRBD2 matching over 8 bases. V trimming: 3 bases; J trimming: 3 bases; junction bases outside the gene matches: 11. Germline V gene sequence: CDR1 DFQATT, CDR2 SNEGSKA (reference sequence). The CDR3 spans 16 residues. The CDR3 DNA reads as TGCAGTGCTAGTCCCCTCCCGGGGGGGGGTACAGATACGCAGTATTTT. Protein sequence: CSASPLPGGGTDTQYF.

This clonotype was found a few times. The rearrangement links TRBV12-3 or TRBV12-4 to TRBJ1-6; 11 positions agree with TRBD1. After removal of 9 bases from V and 8 bases from J, the junction contained 3 bases not matched to a gene. CDR3 length: 13 amino acids. The CDR3 is CASKGQGDSPLHF. CDR3 bases: TGTGCCAGTAAGGGACAGGGGGATTCACCCCTCCACTTT.

This clonotype was detected ten times or more. The chain couples TRBV12-3 or TRBV12-4 to TRBJ2-7; 10 positions agree with TRBD1. After removal of 4 bases from V and 3 bases from J, the junction contained 6 bases not matched to a gene. This CDR3 comprises 15 residues. This CDR3 reads CASSSRDRGSYEQYF. The CDR3 DNA is TGTGCCAGCAGTTCTCGGGACAGGGGTAGCTACGAGCAGTACTTC.

The sample holds many counts of this clonotype. V gene TRBV12-5 combines with J gene TRBJ2-7; TRBD2 is a possible D gene (5 bases). With 3 bases removed from V and 2 bases from J, the gap between germline ends came to 11 bases. This CDR3 is built from 14 residues. Germline CDR1 reads LGHNT; CDR2 reads FRNRAP. CDR3 in amino acids: CASGLGGGTYEQYF. The CDR3 nucleotides are TGTGCTAGTGGTTTAGGAGGAGGAACCTACGAGCAGTACTTC. Using reference TRBV12-5 and TRBJ2-7 for the parts outside the CDR3, the full variable domain is DARVTQTPRHKVTEMGQEVTMRCQPILGHNTVFWYRQTMMQGLELLAYFRNRAPLDDSGMPKDRFSAEMPDATLATLKIQPSEPRDSAVYFCASGLGGGTYEQYFGPGTRLTVT.

This clonotype was seen at least ten times. The chain carries TRBV3-1 and TRBJ1-6, with no clear D. The germline V gene has CDR1 LGHDT and CDR2 YNNKEL (reference sequence). CDR3 length: 13 residues. Trimming removed 0 bases from V and 14 bases from J, with 11 bases in between. CDR3 in amino acids: CASSQEDRGTLHF. The CDR3, as DNA: TGTGCCAGCAGCCAAGAAGACCGAGGAACCCTCCACTTT. Full variable domain (outside the CDR3, taken from reference TRBV3-1 and TRBJ1-6): DTAVSQTPKYLVTQMGNDKSIKCEQNLGHDTMYWYKQDSKKFLKIMFSYNNKELIINETVPNRFSPKSPDKAHLNLHINSLELGDSAVYFCASSQEDRGTLHFGNGTRLTVT.

There are many counts of this clonotype. The CDR3 DNA reads TGTGCCAGCAGTGCCTCCAGGGGGAGCAATCAGCCCCAGCATTTT. It specifies CASSASRGSNQPQHF. This chain links TRBV6-1 with TRBJ1-5, with 7 positions matching TRBD1. The CDR3 loop spans 15 amino acids. Per germline, CDR1 MNHNS and CDR2 SASEGT. The V segment lost 4 bases and the J segment 1 base; nucleotides outside the gene matches: 4.

This chain uses TRBV19 with TRBJ1-3; possible D gene TRBD1, 5 bases. Germline assignment: CDR1 LNHDA and CDR2 SQIVND (reference sequence). The CDR3 sequence is 16 residues long. Trimming took off 6 bases at V and 0 bases at J, with 15 bases between the two ends. The CDR3 bases are TGTGCCAGTAGCCCGAGGGGCCCTAGCTCTGGAAACACCATATATTTT. Protein sequence: CASSPRGPSSGNTIYF.

This clonotype was seen many times. The gene calls are TRBV20-1 and TRBJ1-1; D may be TRBD1 (6 bases). Trimming stripped 5 bases from V and 1 base from J, with 17 bases between. The germline CDR1 and CDR2 sequences are DFQATT and SNEGSKA (reference sequence). The CDR3 extends over 15 amino acids. As DNA, the CDR3 is TGCAGTGCTCAGGGGCGGGGGTCTGGGAACACTGAAGCTTTCTTT. It translates to CSAQGRGSGNTEAFF.

The chain carries TRBV20-1 and TRBJ2-1; possibly TRBD1 for D (7 bases). This CDR3 contains 15 residues. Trimming removed 1 base at V and 5 bases at J, with 15 bases between. The V gene's germline CDR1 is DFQATT and CDR2 SNEGSKA (reference sequence). The CDR3 nucleotides read TGCAGTGCTAGAGGCCTCCAGGGGGAGGACAATGAGCAGTTCTTC. Translated: CSARGLQGEDNEQFF.

This clonotype appeared many times. This chain links TRBV28 with TRBJ1-2; perhaps TRBD1 as D (6 bases). V was trimmed by 3 bases and J by 4 bases, leaving 9 bases between them. The CDR3 totals 13 residues. The germline CDR1 and CDR2 sequences are MDHEN and SYDVKM. CDR3 region: CASSFPGAYGYTF. The CDR3 region has the DNA TGTGCCAGCAGTTTCCCGGGGGCCTATGGCTACACCTTC.

This clonotype showed up many times. The chain links TRBV2 to TRBJ1-1; the D is unclear. The CDR3 runs 11 residues. CDR1 SNHLY and CDR2 FYNNEI come from the germline V gene. The V gene lost 7 bases and the J gene lost 4 bases, with 7 bases spanning the gap. The CDR3 region is CASKAATEAFF. The CDR3 DNA is TGTGCCAGCAAGGCAGCCACTGAAGCTTTCTTT.